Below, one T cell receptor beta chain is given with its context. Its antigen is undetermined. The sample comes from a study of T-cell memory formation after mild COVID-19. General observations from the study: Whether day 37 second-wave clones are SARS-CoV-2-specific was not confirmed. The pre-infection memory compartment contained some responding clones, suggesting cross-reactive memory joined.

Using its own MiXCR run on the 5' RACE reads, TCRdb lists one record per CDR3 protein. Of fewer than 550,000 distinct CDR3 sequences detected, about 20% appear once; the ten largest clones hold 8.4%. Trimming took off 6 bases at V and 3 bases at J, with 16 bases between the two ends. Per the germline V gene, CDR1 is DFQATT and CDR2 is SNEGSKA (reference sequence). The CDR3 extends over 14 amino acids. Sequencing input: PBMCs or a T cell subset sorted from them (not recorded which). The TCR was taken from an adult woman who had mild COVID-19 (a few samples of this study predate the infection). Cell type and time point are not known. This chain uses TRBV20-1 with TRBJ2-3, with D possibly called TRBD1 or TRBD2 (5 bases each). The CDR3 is CSAEGPWGTDTQYF. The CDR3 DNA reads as TGCAGTGCAGAGGGACCCTGGGGGACAGATACGCAGTATTTT.